Listed here are 31 T cell receptor beta chains from one sample, sequenced in a study of shared clonotypes between healthy human individuals. Clones were read by immunoSEQ multiplex PCR, and TCRdb kept only the in-frame ones, dropping some. This table has some 2,000,000 clones, 85% to 95% appearing once. The naive CD8 fraction comprised CD45RO-negative cells positively selected for CCR7 and excluded terminally differentiated effector memory CD45RA+ cells. The source material was naive CD8+ T cells sorted from blood. The receptors were sampled from a man younger than 35 in good health.

The chain combines TRBV4-3 with TRBJ2-1, with TRBD2 matching over 9 bases. CDR3 length: 17 amino acids. The V segment lost 0 bases and the J segment 3 bases; nucleotides outside the gene matches: 6. Germline V gives CDR1 LGHNA, CDR2 YSLEER. CDR3 sequence: CASSQEEASGIYNEQFF. As DNA, the CDR3 is TGCGCCAGCAGCCAAGAGGAGGCTAGCGGGATCTACAATGAGCAGTTCTTC.

V usage is TRBV6-1 and J usage is TRBJ1-1; unclear D gene. Germline assignment: CDR1 MNHNS and CDR2 SASEGT. The CDR3 totals 14 residues. Trimming stripped 1 base from V and 0 bases from J, with 6 bases between. For the CDR3, the DNA is TGTGCCAGCAGTGAAGTCAGACTGAACACTGAAGCTTTCTTT. This translates into CASSEVRLNTEAFF.

A single count supports this clone. The chain couples TRBV2 to TRBJ1-4; 7 nucleotides line up with TRBD1. Germline values: CDR1 SNHLY, CDR2 FYNNEI. The CDR3 spans 19 residues. The trim removed 5 bases at V and 4 bases at J, leaving 19 bases unmatched. CDR3 in amino acids: CASSFPHSGQAIFNEKLFF. Written as DNA, the CDR3 is TGTGCCAGCAGTTTCCCTCACTCTGGACAGGCCATATTTAATGAAAAACTGTTTTTT.

This chain uses TRBV9 with TRBJ2-3; no reliable D call. The germline V gene encodes CDR1 SGDLS and CDR2 YYNGEE. CDR3 length: 12 residues. Between the trimmed V and J ends, which lost 4 bases and 5 bases, there was a span of 8 bases. The DNA for the CDR3 is TGTGCCAGCAGCATCGGTTTAGATACGCAGTATTTT. This sequence encodes CASSIGLDTQYF.

The genes are TRBV28 and TRBJ2-3; maybe TRBD1 (7 bases). Trimming removed 0 bases at V and 0 bases at J, with 19 bases between. Looked up from germline, CDR1 is MDHEN and CDR2 is SYDVKM. The CDR3 loop spans 19 amino acids. The CDR3: CASSLWRRRDSPSTDTQYF. The DNA of the CDR3 is TGTGCCAGCAGTTTATGGCGGCGGAGGGACAGTCCTAGCACAGATACGCAGTATTTT. The variable domain in full, with the rest retrieved from reference TRBV28 and TRBJ2-3, is DVKVTQSSRYLVKRTGEKVFLECVQDMDHENMFWYRQDPGLGLRLIYFSYDVKMKEKGDIPEGYSVSREKKERFSLILESASTNQTSMYLCASSLWRRRDSPSTDTQYFGPGTRLTVL.

V and J are TRBV6-5 and TRBJ2-7; D remains ambiguous. Trimming took off 0 bases at V and 0 bases at J, with 6 bases between the two ends. The CDR3 sequence is 14 residues long. Germline-derived CDR1 and CDR2 are MNHEY and SVGAGI. The CDR3 loop is CASSYSPHSYEQYF. The CDR3 DNA reads TGTGCCAGCAGTTACTCACCTCACTCCTACGAGCAGTACTTC.

A note on this clone: Other DNA sequences in this sample translate to the same CDR3. V is TRBV27 and J is TRBJ2-1; no clear D gene. CDR3 length: 13 residues. Trimming took off 2 bases at V and 1 base at J, with 3 bases between the two ends. Germline V gene lookup returns CDR1 MNHEY and CDR2 SMNVEV (reference sequence). The CDR3 DNA follows: TGTGCCAGCAGTTTAGGGTCCTACAATGAGCAGTTCTTC. This codes for CASSLGSYNEQFF.

This chain uses TRBV28 with TRBJ2-5; D unresolved. The CDR3 extends over 14 amino acids. In germline, CDR1 is MDHEN, CDR2 SYDVKM. Deletions cut 7 bases from V and 1 base from J, with 13 bases between. The CDR3 sequence is CASTSDTFQETQYF. CDR3 in DNA: TGTGCCAGCACTTCAGACACGTTCCAAGAGACCCAGTACTTC.

The count of this clone is one. The gene calls are TRBV10-3 and TRBJ1-2, with a weak D call TRBD1 (5 bases). CDR1 and CDR2 from the germline V gene are ENHRY and SYGVKD. The CDR3 consists of 14 residues. Trimming cost V 2 bases and J 0 bases, with 7 bases left between them. The CDR3 nucleotides read TGTGCCATCAGTGAGCCGACAGCTAACTATGGCTACACCTTC. It translates to CAISEPTANYGYTF.

The V and J genes are TRBV28 and TRBJ2-7; TRBD2 agrees at 7 bases. The J segment lost 0 bases and the V segment lost 1 base, leaving 9 bases of the junction unmatched. CDR1 is MDHEN and CDR2 is SYDVKM in the germline V gene. The CDR3 length is 17 residues. CDR3 DNA sequence: TGTGCCAGCAGTTTATTCTCGCGGGAGCCGAGCTCCTACGAGCAGTACTTC. As protein: CASSLFSREPSSYEQYF.

V gene TRBV19 combines with J gene TRBJ2-7, with D maybe TRBD2 (5 bases). This CDR3 is 14 amino acids long. Germline V lookup: CDR1 LNHDA, CDR2 SQIVND (reference sequence). The V and J ends lost 5 bases and 2 bases respectively, with 13 bases between them. CDR3 sequence (DNA): TGTGCCAGTAGTCTCGAAGGAGGAACCTACGAGCAGTACTTC. Amino acid sequence: CASSLEGGTYEQYF.

The chain recombines TRBV19 with TRBJ1-1, with D hard to call. The CDR3 has 14 amino acids. The ends were cut back, 0 bases at V and 2 bases at J, with 7 bases in the middle. Germline V gene data show CDR1 as LNHDA and CDR2 as SQIVND (reference sequence). The CDR3 here is CASSIDALNTEAFF. CDR3 nucleotides: TGTGCCAGTAGTATAGACGCACTAAACACTGAAGCTTTCTTT.

A remark on this clone: Distinct nucleotide sequences in the sample also encode this CDR3. The chain recombines TRBV28 with TRBJ1-5; no reliable D call. Trimming took 4 bases from V and 0 from J, leaving 7 bases between them. The CDR3 runs 14 residues. CDR1 and CDR2 (germline): MDHEN, SYDVKM. The CDR3 coding sequence is TGTGCCAGCAGTTCATATTATAGCAATCAGCCCCAGCATTTT. This sequence encodes CASSSYYSNQPQHF.

This clone was observed once. The V call is TRBV19, the J call TRBJ2-7; D not certain. Germline CDR1 LNHDA, CDR2 SQIVND (reference sequence). V was cut by 3 bases and J by 6 bases, with 24 bases left in between. The CDR3 runs to 17 residues. The CDR3 loop is CASSIPGPPATICEQYF. The CDR3 region has the DNA TGTGCCAGTAGTATTCCAGGTCCCCCCGCCACAATCTGCGAGCAGTACTTC.

As concerns this clone: Different DNA sequences within this sample yield the same CDR3. This chain joins TRBV7-9 and TRBJ2-7, with a possible D match to TRBD1 (5 bases). Germline CDR1 is SEHNR and CDR2 is FQNEAQ (reference sequence). The CDR3 contains 11 residues. V was cut by 5 bases and J by 5 bases, with 7 bases left in between. The DNA of the CDR3 is TGTGCCAGCAGCAGGGGTGACGAGCAGTACTTC. This gives the protein CASSRGDEQYF.

The gene calls are TRBV30 and TRBJ2-1; 10 bases match TRBD2. Germline trimming cut 5 bases from V and 3 bases from J; bases unmatched to any gene: 4. Germline lookup yields CDR1 GTSNPN and CDR2 SVGIG (reference sequence). The CDR3 runs to 14 residues. CDR3 amino acids: CAWELAGYYNEQFF. CDR3 bases: TGTGCCTGGGAACTAGCGGGGTACTACAATGAGCAGTTCTTC.

The chain uses TRBV28 and TRBJ1-1; no clear D. Germline V gives CDR1 MDHEN, CDR2 SYDVKM. The V and J ends lost 1 base and 0 bases respectively, with 6 bases between them. This CDR3 has 14 amino acids. Here the CDR3 reads CASSLLRMNTEAFF. DNA for the CDR3: TGTGCCAGCAGTTTATTAAGGATGAACACTGAAGCTTTCTTT.

The chain uses TRBV6-1 and TRBJ2-5, with D possibly being TRBD2 (6 bases). CDR1 is MNHNS, CDR2 SASEGT, per germline. This CDR3 contains 17 residues. V lost 0 bases, J lost 2 bases, and 16 bases lay in between. In DNA form, the CDR3 reads TGTGCCAGCAGTGAAGCGCATGGCGGGGACGCTCAAGAGACCCAGTACTTC. Translating it yields CASSEAHGGDAQETQYF.

The V call is TRBV4-3, the J call TRBJ1-1; perhaps TRBD1 as D (5 bases). CDR3 length: 13 residues. Germline CDR1 is LGHNA and CDR2 is YSLEER. V lost 3 bases and J 6 bases, leaving 11 bases between the germline ends. CDR3 sequence: CASSHLGQPEAFF. Here the CDR3 DNA reads TGCGCCAGCAGCCACCTGGGGCAGCCTGAAGCTTTCTTT.

This clone appeared once. Other DNA sequences from this sample encode an identical CDR3 as well. The chain links TRBV30 to TRBJ2-7; no clear D gene. V lost 3 bases and J 0 bases, leaving 3 bases between the germline ends. Germline CDR1 GTSNPN, CDR2 SVGIG (reference sequence). This CDR3 spans 11 amino acids. In DNA, the CDR3 is TGTGCCTGGAGCGGCTCCTACGAGCAGTACTTC. It is translated as CAWSGSYEQYF.

This clone showed up just once. This chain connects TRBV6-5 to TRBJ2-7; TRBD2 agrees at 12 bases. V lost 4 bases to trimming and J lost 6 bases; unmatched junction nucleotides: 4. CDR1 and CDR2 (germline): MNHEY, SVGAGI. The CDR3 runs 14 residues. CDR3 bases: TGTGCCAGCAGTTTAGGGGGACTAGCGGGCGAGCAGTACTTC. Translated: CASSLGGLAGEQYF.

The genes are TRBV27 and TRBJ2-3; D is unclear. The CDR3 contains 13 residues. The V gene's germline CDR1 is MNHEY and CDR2 SMNVEV (reference sequence). Trimming removed 8 bases at V and 0 bases at J, with 9 bases between. The CDR3 DNA reads TGTGCCAGCGAAGGCAAGAGCACAGATACGCAGTATTTT. Amino acid sequence: CASEGKSTDTQYF.

This chain joins TRBV7-9 and TRBJ2-7, with 8 bases fitting TRBD1. CDR1 and CDR2 (germline): SEHNR, FQNEAQ (reference sequence). The CDR3 covers 15 residues. With V trimmed by 3 bases and J by 5 bases, 9 bases remained unmatched. The CDR3 DNA is TGTGCCAGCAGCTTCCAGGACAGGGAATACAACGAGCAGTACTTC. Translated: CASSFQDREYNEQYF. Filled out from reference TRBV7-9 and TRBJ2-7, the complete variable domain reads DTGVSQNPRHKITKRGQNVTFRCDPISEHNRLYWYRQTLGQGPEFLTYFQNEAQLEKSRLLSDRFSAERPKGSFSTLEIQRTEQGDSAMYLCASSFQDREYNEQYFGPGTRLTVT.

The J gene is TRBJ2-5, the V gene TRBV16; tentative D call: TRBD2 (6 bases). CDR3 size: 16 residues. Germline CDR1 KGHSY, CDR2 FQNENV. The ends were cut back, 0 bases at V and 5 bases at J, with 16 bases in the middle. CDR3: CASSQSEPSGVETQYF. In DNA, the CDR3 is TGTGCCAGCAGCCAATCGGAACCCTCGGGGGTGGAGACCCAGTACTTC.

The J gene is TRBJ1-1, the V gene TRBV18, with a possible D match to TRBD1 (5 bases). The CDR3 extends over 16 amino acids. V lost 0 bases and J 3 bases, leaving 14 bases between the germline ends. From germline, CDR1 is KGHSH and CDR2 LQKENI. As DNA, the CDR3 is TGTGCCAGCTCACCACCGGGCCCAGGCAGGGACACTGAAGCTTTCTTT. Amino acids: CASSPPGPGRDTEAFF.

The chain uses TRBV10-2 and TRBJ2-3; D remains ambiguous. Trimming took off 3 bases at V and 7 bases at J, with 14 bases between the two ends. The CDR3 totals 14 residues. The germline CDR1 and CDR2 sequences are WSHSY and SAAADI. Written as DNA, the CDR3 is TGCGCCAGCAGTGACCTATGGGAAACCTATACGCAGTATTTT. It specifies CASSDLWETYTQYF.

The V and J genes are TRBV15 and TRBJ1-3; D gene uncertain. V was clipped by 0 bases and J by 2 bases, with 11 bases between them. This CDR3 contains 16 residues. Germline V gene sequence: CDR1 LNHNV, CDR2 YYDKDF (reference sequence). This CDR3 is CATSRDREGTGNTIYF. Written as DNA, the CDR3 is TGTGCCACCAGCAGAGATAGAGAGGGAACTGGAAACACCATATATTTT.

The chain has TRBV11-2 and TRBJ2-7; D is uncertain. The V end was cut by 3 bases, the J end by 0 bases, with 12 bases between. CDR3 size: 15 residues. Per germline, CDR1 SGHAT and CDR2 FQNNGV. The CDR3 nucleotides read TGTGCCAGCAGCTTGACCAGCGACTCCTCCTACGAGCAGTACTTC. Its translation is CASSLTSDSSYEQYF.

On this clone: Other DNA variants within this sample encode the same CDR3. The chain recombines TRBV29-1 with TRBJ2-7; D is undetermined. CDR1 and CDR2 (germline): SQVTM, ANQGSEA. The CDR3 is 13 amino acids. Trimming removed 1 base from V and 0 bases from J, with 7 bases in between. CDR3 DNA: TGCAGCGTTGAAGCTCCAAGCTCCTACGAGCAGTACTTC. Its protein is CSVEAPSSYEQYF.

V gene TRBV5-4 combines with J gene TRBJ1-4; D ambiguous. This CDR3 contains 14 residues. Germline assignment: CDR1 SGHNT and CDR2 YYREEE (reference sequence). V gave up 1 base and J gave up 6 bases, with 10 bases separating them. The CDR3, as DNA: TGTGCCAGCAGCTTGCAATCAGAAGATGAAAAACTGTTTTTT. Amino acids: CASSLQSEDEKLFF.

This clone was seen once. Different DNA sequences within this sample yield the same CDR3. The chain is built from TRBV4-1 and TRBJ2-7, with D unclear. Germline V lookup: CDR1 MGHRA, CDR2 YSYEKL. The CDR3 length is 13 residues. Trimming left V 3 bases short and J 1 base short, with 7 bases between. The CDR3 is CASSQTGSYEQYF. CDR3 bases: TGCGCCAGCAGCCAGACTGGTTCCTACGAGCAGTACTTC.